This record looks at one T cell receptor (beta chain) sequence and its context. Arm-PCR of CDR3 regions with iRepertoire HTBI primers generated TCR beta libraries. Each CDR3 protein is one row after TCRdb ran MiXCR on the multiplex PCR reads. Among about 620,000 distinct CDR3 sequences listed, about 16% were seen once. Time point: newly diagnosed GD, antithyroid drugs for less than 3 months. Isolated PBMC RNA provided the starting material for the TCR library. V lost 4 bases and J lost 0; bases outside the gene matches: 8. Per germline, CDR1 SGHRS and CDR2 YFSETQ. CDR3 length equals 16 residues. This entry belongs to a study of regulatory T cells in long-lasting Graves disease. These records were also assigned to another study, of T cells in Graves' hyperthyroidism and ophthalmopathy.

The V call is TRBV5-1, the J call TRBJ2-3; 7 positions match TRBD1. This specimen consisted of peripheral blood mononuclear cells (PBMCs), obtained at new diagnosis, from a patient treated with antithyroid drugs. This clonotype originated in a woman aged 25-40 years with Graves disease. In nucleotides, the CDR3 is TGCGCCAGCAGCCCCAGGGGGACAACTAGCACAGATACGCAGTATTTT. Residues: CASSPRGTTSTDTQYF.